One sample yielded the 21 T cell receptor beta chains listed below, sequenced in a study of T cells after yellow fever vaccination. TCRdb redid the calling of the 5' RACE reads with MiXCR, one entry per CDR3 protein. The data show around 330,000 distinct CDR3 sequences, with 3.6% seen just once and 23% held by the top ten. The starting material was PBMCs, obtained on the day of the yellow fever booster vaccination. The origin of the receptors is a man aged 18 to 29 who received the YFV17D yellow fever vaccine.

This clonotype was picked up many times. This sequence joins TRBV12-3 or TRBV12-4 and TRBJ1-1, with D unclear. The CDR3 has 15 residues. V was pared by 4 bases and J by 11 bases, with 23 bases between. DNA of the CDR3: TGTGCCAGCAGTTCCACCTTTGTTGGATCACTGAACGCTTTCTTT. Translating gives CASSSTFVGSLNAFF.

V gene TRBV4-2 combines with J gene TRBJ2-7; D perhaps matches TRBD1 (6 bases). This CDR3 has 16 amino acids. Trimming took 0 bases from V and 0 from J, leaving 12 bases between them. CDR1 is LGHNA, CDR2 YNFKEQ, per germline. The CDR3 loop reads CASSQDIRGSSYEQYF. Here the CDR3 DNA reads TGTGCCAGCAGCCAAGATATCAGGGGATCCTCCTACGAGCAGTACTTC.

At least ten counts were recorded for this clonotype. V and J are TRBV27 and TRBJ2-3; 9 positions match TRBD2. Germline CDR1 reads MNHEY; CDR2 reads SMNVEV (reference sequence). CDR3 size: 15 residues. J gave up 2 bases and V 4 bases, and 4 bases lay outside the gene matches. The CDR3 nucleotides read TGTGCCAGCAGTTCCCTAGCGGGGAACACAGATACGCAGTATTTT. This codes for CASSSLAGNTDTQYF.

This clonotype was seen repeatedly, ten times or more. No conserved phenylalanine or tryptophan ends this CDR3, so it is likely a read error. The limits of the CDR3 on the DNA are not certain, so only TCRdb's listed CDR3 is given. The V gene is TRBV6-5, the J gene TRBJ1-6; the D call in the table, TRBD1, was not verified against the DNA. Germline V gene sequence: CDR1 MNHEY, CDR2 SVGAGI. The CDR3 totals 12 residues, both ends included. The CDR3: CASSPNRGRLWD.

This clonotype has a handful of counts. The CDR3 DNA sequence: TGTGCCAGCAGCCCCGTCGGCAGGGGGAGCAATCAGCCCCAGCATTTT. Translating it yields CASSPVGRGSNQPQHF. The chain joins TRBV7-2 to TRBJ1-5; 7 bases are a match to TRBD1. J lost 1 base, V lost 5 bases, and 8 bases had no gene match. Germline CDR1 is SGHTA and CDR2 is FQGNSA. This CDR3 spans 16 amino acids.

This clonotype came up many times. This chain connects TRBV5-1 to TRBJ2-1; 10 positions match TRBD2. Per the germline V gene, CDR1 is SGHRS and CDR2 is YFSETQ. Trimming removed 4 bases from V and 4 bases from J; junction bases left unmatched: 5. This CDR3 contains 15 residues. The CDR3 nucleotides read TGCGCCAGCAGCACAGGACTAGCGGATTACAATGAGCAGTTCTTC. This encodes CASSTGLADYNEQFF.

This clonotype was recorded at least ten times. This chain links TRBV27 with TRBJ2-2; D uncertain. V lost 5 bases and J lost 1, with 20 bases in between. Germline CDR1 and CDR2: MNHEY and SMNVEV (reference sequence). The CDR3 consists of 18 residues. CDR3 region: CASSARAPYLENTGELFF. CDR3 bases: TGTGCCAGCAGTGCTCGGGCACCATACCTTGAGAACACCGGGGAGCTGTTTTTT.

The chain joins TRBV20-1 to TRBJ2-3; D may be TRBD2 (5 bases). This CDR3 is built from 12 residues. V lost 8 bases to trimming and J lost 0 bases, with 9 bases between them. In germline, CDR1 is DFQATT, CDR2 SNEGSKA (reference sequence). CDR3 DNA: TGCAGTCGAGGAGGCAGCACAGATACGCAGTATTTT. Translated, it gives CSRGGSTDTQYF.

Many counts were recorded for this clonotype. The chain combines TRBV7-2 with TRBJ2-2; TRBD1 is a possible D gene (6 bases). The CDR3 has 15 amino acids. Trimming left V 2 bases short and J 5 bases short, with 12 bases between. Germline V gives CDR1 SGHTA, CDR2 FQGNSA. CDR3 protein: CASSLQGITTGELFF. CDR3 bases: TGTGCCAGCAGCTTACAGGGGATAACGACCGGGGAGCTGTTTTTT.

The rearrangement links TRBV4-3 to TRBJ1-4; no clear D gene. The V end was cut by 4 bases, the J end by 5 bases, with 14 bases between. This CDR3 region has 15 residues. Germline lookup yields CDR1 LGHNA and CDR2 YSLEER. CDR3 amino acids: CASSPYLSANEKLFF. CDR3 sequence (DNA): TGCGCCAGCAGCCCTTACCTCTCGGCCAATGAAAAACTGTTTTTT.

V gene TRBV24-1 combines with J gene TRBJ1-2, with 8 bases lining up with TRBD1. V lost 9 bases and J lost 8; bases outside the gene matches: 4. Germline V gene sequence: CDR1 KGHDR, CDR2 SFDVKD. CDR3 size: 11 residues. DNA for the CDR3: TGTGCCACCGGACAGGGTGGAGGCTACACCTTC. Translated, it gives CATGQGGGYTF.

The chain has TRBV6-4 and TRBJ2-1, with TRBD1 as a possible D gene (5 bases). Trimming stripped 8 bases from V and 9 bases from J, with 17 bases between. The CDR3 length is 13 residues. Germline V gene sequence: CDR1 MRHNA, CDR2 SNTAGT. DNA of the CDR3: TGTGCCAGCTCCCAAGACTGGGGCAGTGAGCAGTTCTTC. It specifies CASSQDWGSEQFF.

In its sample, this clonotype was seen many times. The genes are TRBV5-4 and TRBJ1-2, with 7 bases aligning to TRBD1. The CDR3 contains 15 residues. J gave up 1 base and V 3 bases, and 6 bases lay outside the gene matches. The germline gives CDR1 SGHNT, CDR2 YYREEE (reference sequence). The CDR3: CASSSVGTDNYGYTF. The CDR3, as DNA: TGTGCCAGCAGCTCGGTGGGGACAGATAACTATGGCTACACCTTC.

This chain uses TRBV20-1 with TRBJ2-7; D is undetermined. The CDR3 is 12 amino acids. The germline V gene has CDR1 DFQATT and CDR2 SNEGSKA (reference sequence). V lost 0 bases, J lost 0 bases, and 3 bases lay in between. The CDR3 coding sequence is TGCAGTGCTAGAGACTACTCCTACGAGCAGTACGTC. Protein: CSARDYSYEQYV.

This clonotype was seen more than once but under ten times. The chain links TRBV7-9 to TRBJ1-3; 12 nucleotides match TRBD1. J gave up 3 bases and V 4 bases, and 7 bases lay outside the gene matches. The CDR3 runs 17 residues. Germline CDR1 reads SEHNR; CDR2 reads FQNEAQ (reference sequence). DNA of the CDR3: TGTGCCAGCAGCTCTCCGGGACAGGGGGCTCGTGGAAACACCATATATTTT. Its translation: CASSSPGQGARGNTIYF.

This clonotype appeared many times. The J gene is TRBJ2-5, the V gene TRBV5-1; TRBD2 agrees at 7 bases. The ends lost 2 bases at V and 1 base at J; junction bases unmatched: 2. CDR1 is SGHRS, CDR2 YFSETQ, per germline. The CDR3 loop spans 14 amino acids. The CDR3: CASSFGRSQETQYF. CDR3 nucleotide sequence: TGCGCCAGCAGCTTCGGGAGGAGCCAAGAGACCCAGTACTTC.

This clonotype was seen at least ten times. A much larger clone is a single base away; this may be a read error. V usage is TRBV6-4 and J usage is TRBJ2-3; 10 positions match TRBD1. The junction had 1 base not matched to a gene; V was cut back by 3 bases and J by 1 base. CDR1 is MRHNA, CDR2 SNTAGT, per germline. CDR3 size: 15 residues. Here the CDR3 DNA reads TGTGCCAGCAGTGAGGGGACAGGGGGCACAGATACGCAGTATTTT. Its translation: CASSEGTGGTDTQYF.

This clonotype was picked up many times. The CDR3 loop is CASSYRPGFNNQPQHF. CDR3 DNA: TGTGCCAGCAGTTACCGTCCTGGGTTCAACAATCAGCCCCAGCATTTT. The chain joins TRBV6-2 or TRBV6-3 to TRBJ1-5, with D unresolved. CDR1 is MNHEY and CDR2 is SVGEGT in the germline V gene. Trimming removed 2 bases at V and 3 bases at J, with 14 bases between. The CDR3 is 16 residues long.

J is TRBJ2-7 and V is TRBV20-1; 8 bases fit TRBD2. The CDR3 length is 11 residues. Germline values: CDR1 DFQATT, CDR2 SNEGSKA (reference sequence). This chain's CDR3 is CSGGGSYEQYF. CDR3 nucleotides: TGCAGCGGGGGGGGATCCTACGAGCAGTACTTC.

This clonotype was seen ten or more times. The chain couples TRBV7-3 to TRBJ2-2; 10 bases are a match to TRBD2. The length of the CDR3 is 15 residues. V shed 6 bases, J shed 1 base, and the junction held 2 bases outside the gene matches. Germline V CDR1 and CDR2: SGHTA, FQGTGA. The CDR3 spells CASRASGGNTGELFF. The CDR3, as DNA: TGTGCCAGCAGAGCTAGCGGGGGGAACACCGGGGAGCTGTTTTTT.

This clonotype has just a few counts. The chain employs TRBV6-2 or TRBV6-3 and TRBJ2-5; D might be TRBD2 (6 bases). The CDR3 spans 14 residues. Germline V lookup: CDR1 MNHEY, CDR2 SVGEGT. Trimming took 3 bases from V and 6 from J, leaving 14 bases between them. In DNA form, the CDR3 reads TGTGCCAGCAGTTATGGGAAGGGAGGAAAGACCCAGTACTTC. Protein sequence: CASSYGKGGKTQYF.